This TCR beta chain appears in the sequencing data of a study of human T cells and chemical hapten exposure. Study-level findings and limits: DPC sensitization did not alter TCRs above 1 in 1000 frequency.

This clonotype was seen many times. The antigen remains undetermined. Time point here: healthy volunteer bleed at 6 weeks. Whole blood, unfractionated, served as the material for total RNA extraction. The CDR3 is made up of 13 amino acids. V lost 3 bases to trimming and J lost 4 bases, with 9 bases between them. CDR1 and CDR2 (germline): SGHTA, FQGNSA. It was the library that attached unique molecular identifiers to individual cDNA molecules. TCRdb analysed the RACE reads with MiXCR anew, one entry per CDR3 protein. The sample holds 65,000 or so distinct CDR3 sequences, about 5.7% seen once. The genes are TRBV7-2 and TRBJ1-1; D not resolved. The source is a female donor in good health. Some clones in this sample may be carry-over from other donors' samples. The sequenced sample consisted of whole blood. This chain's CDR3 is CASSFGVSTEAFF. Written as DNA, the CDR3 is TGTGCCAGCAGCTTTGGGGTATCCACTGAAGCTTTCTTT.